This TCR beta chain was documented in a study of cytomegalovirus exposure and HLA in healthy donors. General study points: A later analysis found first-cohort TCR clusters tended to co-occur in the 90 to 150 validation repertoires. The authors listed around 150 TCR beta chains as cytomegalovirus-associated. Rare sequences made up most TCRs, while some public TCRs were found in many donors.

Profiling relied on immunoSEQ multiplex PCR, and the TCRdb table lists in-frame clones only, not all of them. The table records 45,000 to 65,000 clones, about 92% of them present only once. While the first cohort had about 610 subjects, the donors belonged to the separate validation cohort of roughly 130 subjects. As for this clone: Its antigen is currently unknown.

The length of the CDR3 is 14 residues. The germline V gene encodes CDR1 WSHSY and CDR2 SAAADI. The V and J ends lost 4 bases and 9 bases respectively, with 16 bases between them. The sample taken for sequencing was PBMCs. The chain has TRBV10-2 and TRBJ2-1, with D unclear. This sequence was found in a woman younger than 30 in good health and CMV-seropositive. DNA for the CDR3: TGCGCCAGCAGTGGAGACTGGTATGTTACTGAGCAGTTCTTC. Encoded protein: CASSGDWYVTEQFF.